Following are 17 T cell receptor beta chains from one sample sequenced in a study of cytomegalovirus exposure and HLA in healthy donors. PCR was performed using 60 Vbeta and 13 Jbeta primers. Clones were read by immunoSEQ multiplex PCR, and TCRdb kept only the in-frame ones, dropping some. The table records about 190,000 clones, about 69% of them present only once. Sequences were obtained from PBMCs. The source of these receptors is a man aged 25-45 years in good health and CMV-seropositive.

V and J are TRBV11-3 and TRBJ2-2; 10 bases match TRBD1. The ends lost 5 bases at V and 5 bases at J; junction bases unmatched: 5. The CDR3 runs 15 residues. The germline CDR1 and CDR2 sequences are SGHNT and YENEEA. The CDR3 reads CASSPRGQGTGELFF. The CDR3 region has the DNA TGTGCCAGCAGCCCGAGGGGACAGGGGACCGGGGAGCTGTTTTTT.

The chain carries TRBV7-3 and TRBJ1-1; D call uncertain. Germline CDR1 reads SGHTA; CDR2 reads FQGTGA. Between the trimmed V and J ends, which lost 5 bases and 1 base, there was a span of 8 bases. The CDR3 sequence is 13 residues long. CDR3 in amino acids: CASSQEGNTEAFF. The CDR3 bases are TGTGCCAGCAGCCAGGAGGGGAACACTGAAGCTTTCTTT.

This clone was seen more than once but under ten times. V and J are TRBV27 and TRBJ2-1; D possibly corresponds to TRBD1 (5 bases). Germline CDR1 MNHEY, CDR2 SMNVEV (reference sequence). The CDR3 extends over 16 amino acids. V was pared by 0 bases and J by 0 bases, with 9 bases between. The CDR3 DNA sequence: TGTGCCAGCAGTTTATCCGCAGGGCGCTCCTACAATGAGCAGTTCTTC. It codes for CASSLSAGRSYNEQFF.

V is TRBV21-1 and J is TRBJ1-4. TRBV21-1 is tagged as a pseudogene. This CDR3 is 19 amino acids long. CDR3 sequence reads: CANEPSGKRLKRANEKLFF. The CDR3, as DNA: TGTGCCAACGAACCCTCCGGGAAAAGACTTAAAAGGGCTAATGAAAAACTGTTTTTT.

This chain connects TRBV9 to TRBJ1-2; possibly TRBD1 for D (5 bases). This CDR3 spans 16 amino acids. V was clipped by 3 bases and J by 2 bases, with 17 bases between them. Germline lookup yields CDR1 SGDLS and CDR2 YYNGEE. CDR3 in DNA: TGTGCCAGCAGCGGAACCCCAGAGACAGTCAACTATGGCTACACCTTC. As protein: CASSGTPETVNYGYTF.

The CDR3 DNA sequence: TGTGCCAGCAGTGAATCTGGGACTAGAGGCTACACCTTC. Its translation: CASSESGTRGYTF. The rearrangement links TRBV6-1 to TRBJ1-2, with D possibly matching TRBD1 (5 bases). The CDR3 is 13 residues long. The germline V gene encodes CDR1 MNHNS and CDR2 SASEGT. V lost 2 bases, J lost 8 bases, and 12 bases lay in between.

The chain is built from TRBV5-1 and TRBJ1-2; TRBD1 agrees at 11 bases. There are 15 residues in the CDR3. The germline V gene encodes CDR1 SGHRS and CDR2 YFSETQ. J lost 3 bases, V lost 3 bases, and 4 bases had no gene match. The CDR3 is CASSSGTGGDYGYTF. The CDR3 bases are TGCGCCAGCAGCTCCGGGACAGGGGGGGACTATGGCTACACCTTC.

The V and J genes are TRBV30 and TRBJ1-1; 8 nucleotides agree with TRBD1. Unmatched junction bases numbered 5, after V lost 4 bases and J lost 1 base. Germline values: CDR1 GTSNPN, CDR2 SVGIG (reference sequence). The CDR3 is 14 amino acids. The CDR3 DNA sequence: TGTGCCTGGACTGCGACAGGGGAGAACACTGAAGCTTTCTTT. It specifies CAWTATGENTEAFF. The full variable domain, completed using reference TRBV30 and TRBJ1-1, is SQTIHQWPATLVQPVGSPLSLECTVEGTSNPNLYWYRQAAGRGLQLLFYSVGIGQISSEVPQNLSASRPQDRQFILSSKKLLLSDSGFYLCAWTATGENTEAFFGQGTRLTVV.

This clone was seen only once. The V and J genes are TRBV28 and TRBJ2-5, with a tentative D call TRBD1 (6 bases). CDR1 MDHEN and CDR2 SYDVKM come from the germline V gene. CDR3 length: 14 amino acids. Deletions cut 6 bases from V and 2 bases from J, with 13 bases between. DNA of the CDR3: TGTGCCAGCAGCCGGACAGCAAAACAAGAGACCCAGTACTTC. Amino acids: CASSRTAKQETQYF.

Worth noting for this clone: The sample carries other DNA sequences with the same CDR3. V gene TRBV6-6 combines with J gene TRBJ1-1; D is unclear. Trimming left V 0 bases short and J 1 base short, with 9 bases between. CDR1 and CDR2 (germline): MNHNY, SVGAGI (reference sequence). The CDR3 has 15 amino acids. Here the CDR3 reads CASSYSKLGNTEAFF. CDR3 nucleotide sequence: TGTGCCAGCAGTTACTCGAAACTTGGGAACACTGAAGCTTTCTTT.

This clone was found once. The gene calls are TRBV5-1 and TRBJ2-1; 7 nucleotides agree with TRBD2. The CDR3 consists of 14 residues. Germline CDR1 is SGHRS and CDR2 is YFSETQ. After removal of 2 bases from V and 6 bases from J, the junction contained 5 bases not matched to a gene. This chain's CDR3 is CASSLSGEVNEQFF. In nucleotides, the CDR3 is TGCGCCAGCAGCTTAAGCGGGGAGGTCAATGAGCAGTTCTTC.

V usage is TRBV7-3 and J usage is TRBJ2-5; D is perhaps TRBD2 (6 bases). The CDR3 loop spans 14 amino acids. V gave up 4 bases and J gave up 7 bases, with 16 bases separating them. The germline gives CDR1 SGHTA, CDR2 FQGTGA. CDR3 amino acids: CASSYPGLQRTQYF. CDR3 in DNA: TGTGCCAGCAGCTACCCGGGACTCCAGAGGACCCAGTACTTC.

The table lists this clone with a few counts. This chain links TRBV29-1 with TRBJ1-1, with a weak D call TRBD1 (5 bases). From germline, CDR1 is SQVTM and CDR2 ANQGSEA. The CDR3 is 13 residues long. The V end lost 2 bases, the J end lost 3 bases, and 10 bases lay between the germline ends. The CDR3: CSVEPGGHTEAFF. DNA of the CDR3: TGCAGCGTTGAACCGGGGGGACACACTGAAGCTTTCTTT.

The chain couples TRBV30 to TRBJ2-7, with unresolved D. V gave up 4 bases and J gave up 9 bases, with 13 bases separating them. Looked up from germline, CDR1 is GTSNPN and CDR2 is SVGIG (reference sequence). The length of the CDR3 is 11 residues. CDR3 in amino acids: CAWKRGATQYF. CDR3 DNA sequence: TGTGCCTGGAAACGAGGAGCTACGCAGTACTTC.

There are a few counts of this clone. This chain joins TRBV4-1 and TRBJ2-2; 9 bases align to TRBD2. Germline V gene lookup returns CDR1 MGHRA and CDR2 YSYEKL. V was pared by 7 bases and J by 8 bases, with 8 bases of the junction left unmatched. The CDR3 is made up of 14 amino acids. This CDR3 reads CASTTSGSEGELFF. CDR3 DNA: TGCGCCAGCACGACTAGCGGTTCGGAGGGGGAGCTGTTTTTT.

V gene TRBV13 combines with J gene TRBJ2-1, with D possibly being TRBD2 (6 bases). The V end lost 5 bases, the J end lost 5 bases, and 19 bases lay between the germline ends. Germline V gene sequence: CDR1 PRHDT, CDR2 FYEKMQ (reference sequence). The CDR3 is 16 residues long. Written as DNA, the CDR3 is TGTGCCAGCAGCACTAGCCCCGGGACGGCGAACAATGAGCAGTTCTTC. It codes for CASSTSPGTANNEQFF.

For the CDR3, the DNA is TGTGCCAGCAGTGGACAGGGGATGTACGAGCAGTACTTC. It codes for CASSGQGMYEQYF. The gene calls are TRBV2 and TRBJ2-7; TRBD1 agrees at 8 bases. The CDR3 covers 13 residues. CDR1 is SNHLY and CDR2 is FYNNEI in the germline V gene. V dropped 4 bases and J dropped 4; count of bases not matched to a gene: 3.